Each of the 9 T cell receptor beta chains below was sequenced from the same sample in a study of cytomegalovirus exposure and HLA in healthy donors. The PCR used 60 Vbeta and 13 Jbeta primers. Produced via immunoSEQ multiplex PCR; TCRdb's table is partial and in-frame only. The table has roughly 93,000 clones, 80% seen once. Sequenced material: PBMCs. The receptors were gathered from a man aged 25-45 years in good health and CMV-seronegative.

The CDR3 loop is CSVDGGLNTEAFF. CDR3 bases: TGCAGCGTTGATGGGGGCCTGAACACTGAAGCTTTCTTT. The chain uses TRBV29-1 and TRBJ1-1, with D possibly being TRBD1 (6 bases). There are 13 residues in the CDR3. V lost 3 bases, J lost 0 bases, and 8 bases lay in between. Germline V gene data show CDR1 as SQVTM and CDR2 as ANQGSEA.

The chain combines TRBV28 with TRBJ1-1; D gene unclear. The CDR3 runs to 13 residues. Trimming cost V 5 bases and J 11 bases, with 18 bases left between them. In germline, CDR1 is MDHEN, CDR2 SYDVKM. CDR3: CASSAGSLWSAFF. In DNA form, the CDR3 reads TGTGCCAGCAGTGCGGGAAGTCTCTGGTCGGCTTTCTTT.

In DNA form, the CDR3 reads TGTGCCAGCAGCTTAGGCACCGGAGGGCCCCAGCATTTT. Residues: CASSLGTGGPQHF. V usage is TRBV7-2 and J usage is TRBJ1-5; no firm D call. V shed 1 base and J shed 9 bases, with 10 bases lying between them. The CDR3 consists of 13 residues. Germline CDR1 is SGHTA and CDR2 is FQGNSA.

The chain recombines TRBV14 with TRBJ2-7; TRBD1 aligns across 7 bases. The CDR3 covers 15 residues. The germline V gene has CDR1 SGHDN and CDR2 FVKESK. Losses at the gene ends were 2 bases for V and 1 base for J; bases not matched to a gene: 5. The CDR3 loop reads CASSQFGRGSYEQYF. Written as DNA, the CDR3 is TGTGCCAGCAGCCAATTCGGCAGGGGGTCCTACGAGCAGTACTTC.

The chain recombines TRBV7-9 with TRBJ2-7, with D unresolved. The CDR3 has 15 residues. Germline values: CDR1 SEHNR, CDR2 FQNEAQ (reference sequence). Between the trimmed V and J ends, which lost 1 base and 5 bases, there was a span of 15 bases. The CDR3 region has the DNA TGTGCCAGCAGCTTAGTTCCCGAGAGTCTCAACGAGCAGTACTTC. It translates to CASSLVPESLNEQYF.

In DNA, the CDR3 is TGTGCCAGTAGTATGGCGGGGCGCAATCAGCCCCAGCATTTT. It codes for CASSMAGRNQPQHF. The rearrangement uses TRBV19 and TRBJ1-5, with a possible D match to TRBD1 (5 bases). The CDR3 spans 14 residues. Deletions cut 3 bases from V and 2 bases from J, with 8 bases between. The germline V gene has CDR1 LNHDA and CDR2 SQIVND (reference sequence).

The rearrangement uses TRBV29-1 and TRBJ2-7; D possibly corresponds to TRBD2 (7 bases). V dropped 0 bases and J dropped 0 bases, with 12 bases sitting between them. Germline V CDR1 and CDR2: SQVTM, ANQGSEA. The CDR3 totals 15 residues. CDR3 DNA: TGCAGCGTTGAAGAGTTGGGGGGGGCCTCCTACGAGCAGTACTTC. Translated, it gives CSVEELGGASYEQYF.

The chain carries TRBV18 and TRBJ2-3; 7 nucleotides agree with TRBD2. J gave up 5 bases and V 4 bases, and 15 bases lay outside the gene matches. Germline V gene lookup returns CDR1 KGHSH and CDR2 LQKENI. The CDR3 totals 17 residues. The CDR3 spells CASSQPTRGGSRDTQYF. The DNA for the CDR3 is TGTGCCAGCTCACAACCTACCCGGGGAGGGTCAAGAGATACGCAGTATTTT.

The CDR3 DNA is TGTGCCATCTCGGCGGGGGGTACCACTGAAGCTTTCTTT. Translated, it gives CAISAGGTTEAFF. J is TRBJ1-1 and V is TRBV10-3; D is possibly TRBD1 (5 bases). V lost 8 bases, J lost 4 bases, and 14 bases lay in between. The germline CDR1 and CDR2 sequences are ENHRY and SYGVKD. This CDR3 spans 13 amino acids.